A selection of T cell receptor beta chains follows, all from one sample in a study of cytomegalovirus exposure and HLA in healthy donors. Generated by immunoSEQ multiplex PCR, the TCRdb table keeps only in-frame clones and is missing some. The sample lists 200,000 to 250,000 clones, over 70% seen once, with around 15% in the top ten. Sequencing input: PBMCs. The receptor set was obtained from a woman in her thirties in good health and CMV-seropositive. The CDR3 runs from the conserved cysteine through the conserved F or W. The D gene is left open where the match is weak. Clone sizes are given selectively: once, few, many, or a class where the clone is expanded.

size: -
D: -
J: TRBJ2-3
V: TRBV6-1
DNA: TGTGCCAGCAGTGAATGGGGCCCCACAGATACGCAGTATTTT
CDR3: CASSEWGPTDTQYF

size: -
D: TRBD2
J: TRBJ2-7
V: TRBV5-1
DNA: TGCGCCAGCAGCTTCCGACTAGCGGGAGACGAGCAGTACTTC
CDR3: CASSFRLAGDEQYF

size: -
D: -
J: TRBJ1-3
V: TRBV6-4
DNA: TGTGCCAGCAGTGATCGCCTGTTCTCTGGAAACACCATATATTTT
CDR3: CASSDRLFSGNTIYF

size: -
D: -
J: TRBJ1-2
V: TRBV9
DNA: TGTGCCAGCAGCACCGGGGAATACTATGGCTACACCTTC
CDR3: CASSTGEYYGYTF

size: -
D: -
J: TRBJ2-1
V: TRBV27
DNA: TGTGCCAGCAGCTCCCAACAGGGTTTTTACAAAAACCCAGACAATGAGCAGTTCTTC
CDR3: CASSSQQGFYKNPDNEQFF

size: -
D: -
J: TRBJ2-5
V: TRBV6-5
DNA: TGTGCCAGCAGTCCTCGGACAGAAGCAGAGACCCAGTACTTC
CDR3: CASSPRTEAETQYF

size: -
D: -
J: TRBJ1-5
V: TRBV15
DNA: TGTGCCACCAGCAGATCAGGTTGGAGCAATCAGCCCCAGCATTTT
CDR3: CATSRSGWSNQPQHF

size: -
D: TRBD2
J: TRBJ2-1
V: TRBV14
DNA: TGTGCCAGCAGTGAAAGAGGGAGGGCCCCCTACAATGAGCAGTTCTTC
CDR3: CASSERGRAPYNEQFF

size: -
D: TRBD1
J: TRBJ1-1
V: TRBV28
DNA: TGTGCCAGCAGCCCCGGACAGGGGGCAAGCACTGAAGCTTTCTTT
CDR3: CASSPGQGASTEAFF

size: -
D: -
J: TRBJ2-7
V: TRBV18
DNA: TGTGCCAGCTCACGTATGGGAGGCTACGAGCAGTACTTC
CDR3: CASSRMGGYEQYF

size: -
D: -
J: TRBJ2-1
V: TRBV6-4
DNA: TGTGCCAGCAGTGAATTTTCTTCGGGTGAGCAGTTCTTC
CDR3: CASSEFSSGEQFF

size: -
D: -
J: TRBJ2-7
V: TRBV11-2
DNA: TGTGCCAGCAGTGGATCTTACGAGAGCTCCTACGAGCAGTACTTC
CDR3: CASSGSYESSYEQYF

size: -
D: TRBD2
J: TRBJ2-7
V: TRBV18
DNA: TGTGCCAGCTCAGCTAGCGGAATCTCCTACGAGCAGTACTTC
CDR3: CASSASGISYEQYF

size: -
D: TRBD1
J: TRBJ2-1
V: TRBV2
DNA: TGTGCCAGCAGTGGACCGGACAGGGGGCGTTACAATGAGCAGTTCTTC
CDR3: CASSGPDRGRYNEQFF

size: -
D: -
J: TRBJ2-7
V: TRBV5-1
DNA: TGCGCCAGCAGCTTGGCCTGGGGAGAAAGAGTCTACGAGCAGTACTTC
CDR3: CASSLAWGERVYEQYF

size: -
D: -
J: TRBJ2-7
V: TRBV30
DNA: TGTGCCTGGAGGTCCCGCGTTTCCTCCTACGAGCAGTACTTC
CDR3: CAWRSRVSSYEQYF

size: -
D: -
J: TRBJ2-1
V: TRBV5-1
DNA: TGCGCCAGCAGCGGCGGGACCCACAATGAGCAGTTCTTC
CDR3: CASSGGTHNEQFF

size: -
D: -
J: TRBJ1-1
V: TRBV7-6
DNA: TGTGCCAGCAGCTTAGGCCCCTCAGGGGCCAGGAACACTGAAGCTTTCTTT
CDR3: CASSLGPSGARNTEAFF

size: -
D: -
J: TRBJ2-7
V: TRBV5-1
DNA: TGCGCCAGCAGCAAGGGTTGGGGCGGAGTGGGTTTGGAGCAGTACTTC
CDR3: CASSKGWGGVGLEQYF

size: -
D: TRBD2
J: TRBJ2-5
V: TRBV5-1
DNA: TGCGCCAGCAGCCAGGGACTAGCGGGAAGAGAGACCCAGTACTTC
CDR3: CASSQGLAGRETQYF

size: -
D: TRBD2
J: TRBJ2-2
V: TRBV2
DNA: TGTGCCACCGCTAGCGGTCTGAACACCGGGGAGCTGTTTTTT
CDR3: CATASGLNTGELFF

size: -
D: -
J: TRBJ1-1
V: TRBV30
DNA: TGTGCCTGGAGTTTGGGTCCTCCGGCTTTCTTT
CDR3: CAWSLGPPAFF

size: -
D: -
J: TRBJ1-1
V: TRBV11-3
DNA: TGTGCCAGCAGCTTAGGGGCAGGGTCGTACTCTGAAGCTTTCTTT
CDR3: CASSLGAGSYSEAFF

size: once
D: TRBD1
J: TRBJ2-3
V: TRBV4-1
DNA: TGCGCCAGCAGCCCAAGGACAGGCTCTTCTAGCACAGATACGCAGTATTTT
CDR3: CASSPRTGSSSTDTQYF

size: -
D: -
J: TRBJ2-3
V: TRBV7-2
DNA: TGTGCCAGCAGGACTCCCGGGACTCCCACAGATACGCAGTATTTT
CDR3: CASRTPGTPTDTQYF

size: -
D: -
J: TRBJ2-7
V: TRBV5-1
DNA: TGCGCCAGCAGCTTGATGGAGGGAGGCTACGAGCAGTACTTC
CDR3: CASSLMEGGYEQYF

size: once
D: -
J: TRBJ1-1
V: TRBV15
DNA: TGTGCCACCAGCAGAGCAGCGCAGCCGGACCAAGCTTTCTTT
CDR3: CATSRAAQPDQAFF

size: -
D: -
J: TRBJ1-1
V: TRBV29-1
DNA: TGCAGCGTTGTAGGACAGCTGAACACTGAAGCTTTCTTT
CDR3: CSVVGQLNTEAFF

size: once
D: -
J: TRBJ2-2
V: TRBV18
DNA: TGTGCCAGCTCAGGGGACTCCGGAGGGGAGCTGTTTTTT
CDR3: CASSGDSGGELFF

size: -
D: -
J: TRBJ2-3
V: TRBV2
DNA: TGTGCCAGCACAACTTTACATATTAGCACAGATACGCAGTATTTT
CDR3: CASTTLHISTDTQYF

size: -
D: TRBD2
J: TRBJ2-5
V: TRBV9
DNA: TGTGCCAGCAGCATTAGCGGGAGGCCCCAAGAGACCCAGTACTTC
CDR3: CASSISGRPQETQYF

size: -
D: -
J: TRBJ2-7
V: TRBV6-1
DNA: TGTGCCAGCAGTGAACTTCCCGGGCCTAACTACGAGCAGTACTTC
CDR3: CASSELPGPNYEQYF

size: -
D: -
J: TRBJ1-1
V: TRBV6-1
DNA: TGTGCCAGCAGTGAGACGACAGGCCTTAACACTGAAGCTTTCTTT
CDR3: CASSETTGLNTEAFF

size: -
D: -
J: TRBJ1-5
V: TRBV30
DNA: TGTGCCTGGAGTTCCGGGAGCCTGAGCAATCAGCCCCAGCATTTT
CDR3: CAWSSGSLSNQPQHF

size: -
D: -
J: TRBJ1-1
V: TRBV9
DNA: TGTGCCAGCAGCACAGGGACCGTCATGAACACTGAAGCTTTCTTT
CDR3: CASSTGTVMNTEAFF

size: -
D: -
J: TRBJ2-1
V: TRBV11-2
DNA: TGTGCCAGCGGATCGGACAATCCCTACAATGAGCAGTTCTTC
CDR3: CASGSDNPYNEQFF

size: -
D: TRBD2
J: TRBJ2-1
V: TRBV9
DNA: TGTGCCAGCTTGGCTAGCGGGGGCAATGAGCAGTTCTTC
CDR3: CASLASGGNEQFF

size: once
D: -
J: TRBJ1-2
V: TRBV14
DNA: TGTGCCAGCAGCAGAGGGACGGACGATGGTGGCTACACCTTC
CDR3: CASSRGTDDGGYTF

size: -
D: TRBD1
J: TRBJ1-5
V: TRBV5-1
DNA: TGTGCCAGCAGCTTGGCCGGGGACAGGAGAAATCAGCCCCAGCATTTT
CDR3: CASSLAGDRRNQPQHF

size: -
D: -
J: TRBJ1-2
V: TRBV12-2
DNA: TGTGCAAGTCGCTTGCCCCCCGGGACAGGGGATGGCTACACCTTC
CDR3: CASRLPPGTGDGYTF

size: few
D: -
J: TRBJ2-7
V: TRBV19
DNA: TGTGCCAGTAATGGGCAGGGGGGCGAGGAGCAGTACTTC
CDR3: CASNGQGGEEQYF